Following are 7 T cell receptor beta chains from one sample sequenced in a study of control samples from healthy donors and cancer patients. Some clones are missing from TCRdb's copy, which holds only in-frame ones; the method was immunoSEQ multiplex PCR. The data show 71,000 or so clones, under 90% seen once. Sequencing was performed on PBMCs. The receptor source for this set is a man in his sixties with lung cancer.

The chain combines TRBV5-4 with TRBJ1-5, with a tentative D call TRBD1 (5 bases). V lost 0 bases, J lost 9 bases, and 10 bases lay in between. There are 13 residues in the CDR3. The germline V gene has CDR1 SGHNT and CDR2 YYREEE (reference sequence). The CDR3 sequence: CASSLDRQGPQHF. The CDR3 region has the DNA TGTGCCAGCAGCTTGGACCGCCAGGGGCCCCAGCATTTT.

V is TRBV5-6 and J is TRBJ2-2; 10 bases match TRBD2. V gave up 5 bases and J gave up 4 bases; unmatched junction bases: 5. The CDR3 has 15 residues. The germline gives CDR1 SGHDT, CDR2 YYEEEE. CDR3 sequence (DNA): TGTGCCAGCAGACAGCGGGGGGGCCTCACCGGGGAGCTGTTTTTT. Its protein is CASRQRGGLTGELFF.

This clone showed up just once. The rearrangement uses TRBV3-1 (or the pseudogene TRBV3-2) and TRBJ2-3; 9 nucleotides match TRBD2. Germline loops: CDR1 LGHDT, CDR2 YNNKEL (reference sequence). This CDR3 comprises 18 residues. The V segment lost 0 bases and the J segment 0 bases; nucleotides outside the gene matches: 7. The CDR3 protein is CASSQEGRGGGSTDTQYF. CDR3 nucleotide sequence: TGTGCCAGCAGCCAAGAAGGGCGGGGGGGAGGTAGCACAGATACGCAGTATTTT.

The J gene is TRBJ1-2, the V gene TRBV11-2; D gene uncertain. V was clipped by 1 base and J by 5 bases, with 14 bases between them. The germline V gene has CDR1 SGHAT and CDR2 FQNNGV. The CDR3 extends over 15 amino acids. The CDR3 sequence is CASSLGQEGFYGYTF. The CDR3 region has the DNA TGTGCCAGCAGCTTAGGGCAGGAGGGATTTTATGGCTACACCTTC.

The gene calls are TRBV30 and TRBJ2-2; 9 nucleotides line up with TRBD2. Germline V lookup: CDR1 GTSNPN, CDR2 SVGIG (reference sequence). The CDR3 covers 18 residues. The V and J ends lost 0 bases and 1 base, in that order; junction bases with no gene match: 9. The chain's CDR3 is CAWSVDSGGLGNTGELFF. CDR3 sequence (DNA): TGTGCCTGGAGTGTTGATAGCGGGGGCCTCGGGAACACCGGGGAGCTGTTTTTT.

The chain uses TRBV10-3 and TRBJ2-1; no clear D gene. The V gene's germline CDR1 is ENHRY and CDR2 SYGVKD. The CDR3 extends over 15 amino acids. V was shortened by 3 bases and J by 2 bases, with 11 bases between the two germline ends. CDR3 loop: CAISDRAIAYNEQFF. In nucleotides, the CDR3 is TGTGCCATCAGTGATAGGGCAATAGCCTACAATGAGCAGTTCTTC.

V usage is TRBV10-2 and J usage is TRBJ2-1; 12 positions match TRBD2. The CDR3 sequence is 15 residues long. CDR1 and CDR2 (germline): WSHSY, SAAADI. Trimming cost V 7 bases and J 3 bases; bases outside gene matches: 4. CDR3: CASTLAGGYYNEQFF. The CDR3 DNA reads TGCGCCAGCACCCTAGCGGGGGGGTACTACAATGAGCAGTTCTTC.